Shown below are 4 T cell receptor beta chains from a single sample sequenced in a study of T cell repertoires in cytomegalovirus infection. TCRdb analysed the reads with MiXCR anew, one entry per CDR3 protein. The table includes more than 650,000 distinct CDR3 sequences, less than 40% detected once. Sequenced material: PBMCs. The receptor source for this set is a human donor in good health (CMV status not recorded). Some clones in this sample may be carry-over from other donors' samples.

This clonotype was detected ten times or more. The chain has TRBV20-1 and TRBJ1-1; D is possibly TRBD1 (5 bases). V lost 5 bases to trimming and J lost 0 bases, with 10 bases between them. Germline V gene lookup returns CDR1 DFQATT and CDR2 SNEGSKA (reference sequence). The CDR3 covers 13 residues. DNA of the CDR3: TGCAGTGCTTCCGACAGCTTGAACACTGAAGCTTTCTTT. Translation gives CSASDSLNTEAFF.

Many counts were recorded for this clonotype. V gene TRBV6-5 combines with J gene TRBJ1-2; 9 bases are a match to TRBD1. Trimming took 2 bases from V and 4 from J; bases not matched to a gene: 2. CDR3 length: 14 amino acids. Germline V lookup: CDR1 MNHEY, CDR2 SVGAGI. CDR3: CASSYVTGGYGYTF. In DNA, the CDR3 is TGTGCCAGCAGTTACGTGACAGGGGGCTATGGCTACACCTTC.

The V gene is TRBV6-1, the J gene TRBJ1-5; a possible D gene is TRBD1 (6 bases). The CDR3 sequence is 15 residues long. Per germline, CDR1 MNHNS and CDR2 SASEGT. V was cut by 2 bases and J by 7 bases, with 15 bases left in between. The CDR3 loop is CASSEPWRRGQPQHF. The CDR3 nucleotides read TGTGCCAGCAGTGAACCCTGGAGGAGGGGGCAGCCCCAGCATTTT.

The J gene is TRBJ1-2, the V gene TRBV2; D is undetermined. The CDR3 consists of 12 residues. Germline CDR1 reads SNHLY; CDR2 reads FYNNEI. V was shortened by 8 bases and J by 5 bases, with 12 bases between the two germline ends. CDR3: CASPEGAYGYTF. The DNA of the CDR3 is TGTGCCAGCCCGGAGGGCGCGTATGGCTACACCTTC.